This T cell receptor (beta chain) derives from a study of cytotoxic CD8 clonotypes in ibrutinib-treated CLL. Only in-frame clones appear in the TCRdb table, and some are missing; sequencing was by immunoSEQ multiplex PCR. The sample lists 150,000 or so clones, roughly 76% occurring once. The source is a human donor with chronic lymphocytic leukemia. Sequencing was performed on PBMCs, taken after 24 months of ibrutinib treatment.

The CDR3 reads CASSLVGGKTYNEQFF. Written as DNA, the CDR3 is TGTGCCAGCAGCTTAGTGGGCGGGAAGACCTACAATGAGCAGTTCTTC. This chain links TRBV7-6 with TRBJ2-1; TRBD2 is a possible D gene (6 bases). Germline CDR1 and CDR2: SGHVS and FNYEAQ. This CDR3 has 16 amino acids. V lost 1 base and J 2 bases, leaving 12 bases between the germline ends.